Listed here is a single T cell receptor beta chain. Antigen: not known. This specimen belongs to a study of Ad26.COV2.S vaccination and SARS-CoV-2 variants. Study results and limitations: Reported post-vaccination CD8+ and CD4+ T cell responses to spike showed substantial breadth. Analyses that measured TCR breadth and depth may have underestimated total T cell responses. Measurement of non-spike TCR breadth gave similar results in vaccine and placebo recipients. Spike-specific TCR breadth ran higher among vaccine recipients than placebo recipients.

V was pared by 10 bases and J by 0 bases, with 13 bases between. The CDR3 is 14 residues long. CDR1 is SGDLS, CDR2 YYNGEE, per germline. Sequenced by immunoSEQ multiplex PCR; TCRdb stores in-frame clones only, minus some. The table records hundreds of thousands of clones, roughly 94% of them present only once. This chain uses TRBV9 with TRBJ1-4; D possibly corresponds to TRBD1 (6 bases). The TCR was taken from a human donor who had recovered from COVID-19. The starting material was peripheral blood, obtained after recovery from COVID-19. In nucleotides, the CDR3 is TGTGCCTCGAGCGGGGGCTCAACTAATGAAAAACTGTTTTTT. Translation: CASSGGSTNEKLFF.